This T cell receptor beta chain was captured by sequencing in a study of Ad26.COV2.S vaccination and SARS-CoV-2 variants. Study information: Once or twice, 56 days apart, Ad26.COV2.S was delivered intramuscularly. Study outcomes and limitations: Substantial post-vaccination breadth of spike-specific CD8+ and CD4+ T cell responses was reported.

V was clipped by 5 bases and J by 5 bases, with 6 bases between them. In germline, CDR1 is KGHSH, CDR2 LQKENI. This CDR3 comprises 12 residues. As concerns this clone: Antigen specificity is unknown.

Treatment reported: roughly 20 received Ad26.COV2.S at low or high dose, single or two shots; roughly 5 received placebo; per-sample allocation not given. Day 63 following the first vaccine or placebo injection was when the samples were taken. What was given as vaccine was an Ad26 vector encoding Wuhan-strain SARS-CoV-2 spike. Measured with immunoSEQ multiplex PCR; TCRdb has only the in-frame clones, and not every one. This sample has 350,000 to 400,000 clones, with about 89% found just once. The sequencing used peripheral blood, collected in a trial of Ad26.COV2.S vaccine versus placebo. The chain uses TRBV18 and TRBJ1-4, with D possibly matching TRBD1 (6 bases). The clonotype was recovered from a person aged 18-65 years who received the Ad26.COV2.S COVID-19 vaccine or a placebo. The CDR3 DNA follows: TGTGCCAGCTCAGGACAGAATGAAAAACTGTTTTTT. It encodes CASSGQNEKLFF.